This T cell receptor (beta chain) was recovered during a study of T-cell memory formation after mild COVID-19. V lost 1 base and J lost 10, with 11 bases in between. The germline V gene encodes CDR1 MGHRA and CDR2 YSYEKL. This CDR3 contains 13 residues. 5'RACE primed at constant segments yielded TCR alpha and TCR beta cDNA libraries bearing sample barcodes and UMIs. MiXCR was run by TCRdb on the 5' RACE reads, yielding one entry per CDR3 protein. The sample holds some 190,000 distinct CDR3 sequences, about a sixth seen once. Worth noting for this clonotype: Its specificity is unknown.

Study outcomes and limitations: Later expanders leaned CD4+, whereas day 15 to 85 contracting clones were balanced CD4/CD8.

The chain employs TRBV4-1 and TRBJ2-1; D is unclear. The sample consisted of PBMCs or a T cell subset sorted from them (not recorded which). The clonotype comes from an adult woman who had mild COVID-19 (a few samples of this study predate the infection). Cell type and time point are not known. The CDR3 DNA follows: TGCGCCAGCAGCCAAGGCGCGGAAAGGGAGCAGTTCTTC. Protein: CASSQGAEREQFF.